This TCR beta chain stems from a study of OX40 agonist ivuxolimab in advanced cancers. Findings and caveats of the study: At 0.1 to 3.0 mg/kg and by week 6, clonal expansion occurred in CD4+ and CD8+ blood T cells. Some patients who did not respond also had low normalized T-cell clonal expansion.

Some clones are missing from TCRdb's copy, which holds only in-frame ones; the method was immunoSEQ multiplex PCR. The table has some 75,000 clones, nearly 90% seen once. The V end lost 5 bases, the J end lost 7 bases, and 15 bases lay between the germline ends. CDR3 length: 13 amino acids. Looked up from germline, CDR1 is KGHSH and CDR2 is LQKENI. In the case of this clone: The antigen remains unidentified.

The chain couples TRBV18 to TRBJ2-7; tentatively, D is TRBD2 (5 bases). This specimen was CD4+ or CD8+ T cells sorted from blood, taken in a trial of the OX40 agonist ivuxolimab. This sequence was found in an adult with an advanced solid tumor such as melanoma, head and neck, liver or kidney cancer. The CDR3 sequence is CASSLTTLGEQYF. CDR3 coding DNA: TGTGCCAGCTCATTGACTACCCTCGGGGAGCAGTACTTC. The whole variable domain, remainder taken from reference TRBV18 and TRBJ2-7, is NAGVMQNPRHLVRRRGQEARLRCSPMKGHSHVYWYRQLPEEGLKFMVYLQKENIIDESGMPKERFSAEFPKEGPSILRIQQVVRGDSAAYFCASSLTTLGEQYFGPGTRLTVT.